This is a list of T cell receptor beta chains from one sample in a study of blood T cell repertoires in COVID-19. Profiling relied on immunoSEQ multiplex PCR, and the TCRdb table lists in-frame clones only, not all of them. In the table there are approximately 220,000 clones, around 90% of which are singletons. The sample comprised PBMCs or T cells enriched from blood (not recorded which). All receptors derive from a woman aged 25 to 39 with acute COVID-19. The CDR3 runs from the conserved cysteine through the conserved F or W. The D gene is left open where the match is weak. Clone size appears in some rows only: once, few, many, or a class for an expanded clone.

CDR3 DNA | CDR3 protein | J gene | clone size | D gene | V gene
TGCGCCAGCAGCCCGGGGACAGGGGGCTACGAGCAGTACTTC | CASSPGTGGYEQYF | TRBJ2-7 | . | TRBD1 | TRBV5-1
TGTGCCAGCCGAAGAACAGGGGTGGAGACCGGGGAGCTGTTTTTT | CASRRTGVETGELFF | TRBJ2-2 | medium-sized | TRBD1 | TRBV6-5
TGCGCCAGCAGCCCACGGGACAGGTCAGCCAAAAACATTCAGTACTTC | CASSPRDRSAKNIQYF | TRBJ2-4 | . | TRBD1 | TRBV5-1
TGTGCCAGCAGCTTACTTCATATCCGGTTCTCACCCCTCCACTTT | CASSLLHIRFSPLHF | TRBJ1-6 | . | . | TRBV11-2
TGTGCCAGCAGTGAAGCACGAGGGACAGGGGGGGGTGGCTACACCTTC | CASSEARGTGGGGYTF | TRBJ1-2 | . | TRBD1 | TRBV2
TGCGCCAGCAGCCAAAATAGCGGGGGGAGCTACAATGAGCAGTTCTTC | CASSQNSGGSYNEQFF | TRBJ2-1 | many | TRBD2 | TRBV4-3
TGTGCCAGCACCCAGGGACAAAACTACGAGCAGTACTTC | CASTQGQNYEQYF | TRBJ2-7 | . | . | TRBV5-6
TGTGCCAGCAGCCCGGGACAGGCCGTTCAGCCCCAGCATTTT | CASSPGQAVQPQHF | TRBJ1-5 | . | TRBD1 | TRBV7-2
TGCGCCAGCAGCCAAGATCCAGCAACAGAAGAAAATTCACCCCTCCACTTT | CASSQDPATEENSPLHF | TRBJ1-6 | . | . | TRBV4-3
TGTGCCATCAGAAATGGACAGGGGGAGACTGAAGCTTTCTTT | CAIRNGQGETEAFF | TRBJ1-1 | . | TRBD1 | TRBV10-3
TGTGCCAGTAGTATAGCTAGCGGGGGACTCACAGATACGCAGTATTTT | CASSIASGGLTDTQYF | TRBJ2-3 | once | TRBD2 | TRBV19
TGTGCCAGCAGACCTCAGGGGGAAGGGGAAAAACTGTTTTTT | CASRPQGEGEKLFF | TRBJ1-4 | . | TRBD1 | TRBV6-5
TGTGCCAGCAGCTTCTTCAGGGGAACGACAGATACGCAGTATTTT | CASSFFRGTTDTQYF | TRBJ2-3 | . | . | TRBV5-5
TGTGCCAGCAGCTTACAGCGGGGGCGACTCAGGAACACTGAAGCTTTCTTT | CASSLQRGRLRNTEAFF | TRBJ1-1 | . | . | TRBV7-8
TGTGCCAGCAGCAAGCAAGGGACAGGCCATAATGAAAAACTGTTTTTT | CASSKQGTGHNEKLFF | TRBJ1-4 | . | TRBD1 | TRBV5-4
TGCGCCAGCAGCCAAGACAGGGACATAGTTGGTACTAACTATGGCTACACCTTC | CASSQDRDIVGTNYGYTF | TRBJ1-2 | . | . | TRBV4-1
TGTGCCAGCAGCTCGTCAGTGGGGGGTTACACCATATATTTT | CASSSSVGGYTIYF | TRBJ1-3 | once | . | TRBV7-8
TGTGCCAGCAGCCCCCTCGGAGGAGAGCAGTACTTC | CASSPLGGEQYF | TRBJ2-7 | . | . | TRBV7-2
TGTGCCAGCATTAAGACACAGGGGTTCGAGGATGGCTACACCTTC | CASIKTQGFEDGYTF | TRBJ1-2 | . | TRBD1 | TRBV6-6
TGTGCCAGCAGCCCCGCAGACAGGGTAAACGAGCAGTACTTC | CASSPADRVNEQYF | TRBJ2-7 | . | TRBD1 | TRBV3-1/TRBV3-2
TGCGCCAGCAGCCAAGTACCGGGACTTCGCACAGATACGCAGTATTTT | CASSQVPGLRTDTQYF | TRBJ2-3 | . | . | TRBV4-1
TGTGCCAGTAGTGAGGGACAGGGCTACGAGCAGTACTTC | CASSEGQGYEQYF | TRBJ2-7 | . | TRBD1 | TRBV19
TGTGCCAGCAGTCCAGTTACGGGGACAGTGGTCTATGGCTACACCTTC | CASSPVTGTVVYGYTF | TRBJ1-2 | once | TRBD1 | TRBV27
TGCGCCAGCAGTTTACAGAACTATGGCTACACCTTC | CASSLQNYGYTF | TRBJ1-2 | . | . | TRBV5-1
TGTGCCAGCAGCGATGGGACAGTTTACAATGAGCAGTTCTTC | CASSDGTVYNEQFF | TRBJ2-1 | . | TRBD1 | TRBV5-6
TGTGCCAGCGGGCGGGCTAGCGGATACAATGAGCAGTTCTTC | CASGRASGYNEQFF | TRBJ2-1 | . | TRBD2 | TRBV6-5
TGTGCCAGCAGCTTAAGACCCCCAGGGTCTTCCTCACCTCGAGATGGCTACACCTTC | CASSLRPPGSSSPRDGYTF | TRBJ1-2 | . | . | TRBV11-2
TGTGCCAGCAGCTTGGGGGGAGGGGCACCAATGAACACTGAAGCTTTCTTT | CASSLGGGAPMNTEAFF | TRBJ1-1 | . | . | TRBV7-6
TGTGCCAGTAGTAATTTGAGCCCGACGGGGGAGCAGTACTTC | CASSNLSPTGEQYF | TRBJ2-7 | . | . | TRBV19
TGTGCCACCAGGCGAGGTCGAGGACAACTGTGCATGTACTTC | CATRRGRGQLCMYF | TRBJ2-5 | . | . | TRBV15
TGTGCCAGCCGGGGACAGTGGAAATGGGGTGGTCAGCCCCAGCATTTT | CASRGQWKWGGQPQHF | TRBJ1-5 | . | TRBD1 | TRBV5-3
TGCGCCAGCACCCCGCGGGCAGGGGAAGAGGGGACTGAAGCTTTCTTT | CASTPRAGEEGTEAFF | TRBJ1-1 | . | . | TRBV5-1
TGTGCCAGCAGCTTAGCTAAACTGTTTTTT | CASSLAKLFF | TRBJ1-4 | . | . | TRBV11-3
TGTGCCAGCAGCCAAGAACGGTGGGCGAACACTGAAGCTTTCTTT | CASSQERWANTEAFF | TRBJ1-1 | . | . | TRBV3-1/TRBV3-2
TGCAGCGTCCGAACAGGGGGAAGCAATTATGGCTACACCTTC | CSVRTGGSNYGYTF | TRBJ1-2 | . | TRBD1 | TRBV29-1
TGTGCCAGCAGCGAGGGCAGAAATCAGCCCCAGCATTTT | CASSEGRNQPQHF | TRBJ1-5 | . | . | TRBV7-2
TGTGCCAGCAGCCTGTGGGGACTAGCGGGGACCAATGAGCAGTTCTTC | CASSLWGLAGTNEQFF | TRBJ2-1 | . | TRBD2 | TRBV3-1/TRBV3-2
TGTGCCAGCAGCAAATTGGGGACAGTAAATTTCTATGGCTACACCTTC | CASSKLGTVNFYGYTF | TRBJ1-2 | once | . | TRBV21-1
TGTGCCAGCAGTCCCAGGGTAGACTATGGCTACACCTTC | CASSPRVDYGYTF | TRBJ1-2 | . | . | TRBV6-5
TGTGCCAGCAAGGACTGGAATCAGCCCCAGCATTTT | CASKDWNQPQHF | TRBJ1-5 | many | . | TRBV6-5
TGTGCCAGCACCCCGACAGATTCACCCCTCCACTTT | CASTPTDSPLHF | TRBJ1-6 | once | . | TRBV6-5
TGTGCCAGCAGGAACCCGATGGGACTAGCGGGGAGTAACGAGCAGTACTTC | CASRNPMGLAGSNEQYF | TRBJ2-7 | . | TRBD2 | TRBV2